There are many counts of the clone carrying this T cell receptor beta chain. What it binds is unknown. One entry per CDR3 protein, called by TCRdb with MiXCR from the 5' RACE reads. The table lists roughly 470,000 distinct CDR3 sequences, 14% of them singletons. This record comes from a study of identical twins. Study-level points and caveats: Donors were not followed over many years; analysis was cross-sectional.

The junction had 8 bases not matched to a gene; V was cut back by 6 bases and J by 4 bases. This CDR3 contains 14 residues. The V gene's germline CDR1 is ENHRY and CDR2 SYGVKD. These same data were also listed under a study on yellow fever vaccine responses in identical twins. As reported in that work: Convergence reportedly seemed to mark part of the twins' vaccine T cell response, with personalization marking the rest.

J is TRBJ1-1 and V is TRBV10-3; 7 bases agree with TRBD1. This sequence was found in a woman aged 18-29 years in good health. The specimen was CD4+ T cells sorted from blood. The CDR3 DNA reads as TGTGCCATCAGAAGACAGGGACTGGGCACTGAAGCTTTCTTT. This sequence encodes CAIRRQGLGTEAFF.